Presented here are 15 T cell receptor beta chains from one specimen sequenced in a study of naive and memory T cell subsets. Both TRBC1 and TRBC2 were covered by a beta constant-region primer of two equimolar oligonucleotides. Nested alpha and beta constant-region primers with the SP2 primer drove four PCR rounds on ligated cDNA. TCRdb re-derived calls from the UMI-ligation and nested PCR reads in MiXCR, one entry per CDR3 protein. The repertoire holds some 82,000 distinct CDR3 sequences, with 11% as singletons. Overall study findings and caveats: A few larger clonotypes appeared in naive repertoires, especially CD8, possibly memory cells re-expressing CD45RA.

The antigens these receptors bind are not known. Sequences were obtained from naive CD4+ T cells from blood. The source of these receptors is a human donor in good health.

In its sample, this clonotype was seen many times. The genes are TRBV27 and TRBJ2-3; 7 nucleotides match TRBD2. With 4 bases clipped from V and 3 bases from J, the junction kept 4 bases outside the gene matches. The CDR3 consists of 14 residues. Germline V lookup: CDR1 MNHEY, CDR2 SMNVEV (reference sequence). This CDR3 reads CASSWRLATDTQYF. CDR3 sequence (DNA): TGTGCCAGCAGTTGGCGACTAGCAACAGATACGCAGTATTTT.

This clonotype has ten or more counts. The chain couples TRBV6-2 or TRBV6-3 to TRBJ1-2, with TRBD1 as a possible D gene (6 bases). CDR1 is MNHEY and CDR2 is SVGEGT in the germline V gene. V was shortened by 6 bases and J by 2 bases, with 13 bases between the two germline ends. This CDR3 is 14 amino acids long. The CDR3 sequence: CASSPDRINYGYTF. The CDR3 DNA sequence: TGTGCCAGCAGCCCCGACAGGATAAACTATGGCTACACCTTC.

This clonotype was picked up a small number of times. The chain combines TRBV7-9 with TRBJ1-5; the D gene is possibly TRBD1 (5 bases). Germline V gene lookup returns CDR1 SEHNR and CDR2 FQNEAQ (reference sequence). V was clipped by 1 base and J by 1 base, with 11 bases between them. CDR3 size: 16 residues. In nucleotides, the CDR3 is TGTGCCAGCAGCTTAGATCAGGGAAGGAGCAATCAGCCCCAGCATTTT. Translating it yields CASSLDQGRSNQPQHF.

This rearrangement joins TRBV24-1 to TRBJ1-2; 7 bases fit TRBD1. V lost 0 bases to trimming and J lost 5 bases; unmatched junction nucleotides: 5. This CDR3 is built from 15 residues. The germline gives CDR1 KGHDR, CDR2 SFDVKD. The CDR3: CATSDLRQGSYGYTF. In DNA form, the CDR3 reads TGTGCCACCAGTGATTTGCGACAGGGCTCATATGGCTACACCTTC.

There are many counts of this clonotype. The CDR3 region is CASSQGVADTQYF. The CDR3 bases are TGTGCCAGCTCACAGGGGGTGGCAGATACGCAGTATTTT. The chain carries TRBV18 and TRBJ2-3; D is perhaps TRBD1 (6 bases). Per the germline V gene, CDR1 is KGHSH and CDR2 is LQKENI. The CDR3 spans 13 residues. V was cut by 4 bases and J by 4 bases, with 9 bases left in between. Full variable domain (rest looked up from reference TRBV18 and TRBJ2-3): NAGVMQNPRHLVRRRGQEARLRCSPMKGHSHVYWYRQLPEEGLKFMVYLQKENIIDESGMPKERFSAEFPKEGPSILRIQQVVRGDSAAYFCASSQGVADTQYFGPGTRLTVL.

This clonotype was seen only a few times. This chain joins TRBV5-4 and TRBJ2-7, with 9 bases lining up with TRBD2. The CDR3 length is 14 residues. CDR1 is SGHNT and CDR2 is YYREEE in the germline V gene (reference sequence). Trimming cost V 4 bases and J 9 bases; bases outside gene matches: 11. DNA for the CDR3: TGTGCCAGCAGCCTTAGCGGGGGTAGGGTCGCGCAGTACTTC. As protein: CASSLSGGRVAQYF.

This clonotype was counted at least ten times. The DNA for the CDR3 is TGTGCCAGCAGCCTGTCACAGGGTTTTGACTACACCTTC. Protein: CASSLSQGFDYTF. The genes are TRBV7-2 and TRBJ1-2; tentative D call: TRBD1 (6 bases). Trimming removed 5 bases from V and 10 bases from J, with 17 bases in between. This CDR3 region has 13 residues. Germline CDR1 is SGHTA and CDR2 is FQGNSA.

A few counts support this clonotype. The gene calls are TRBV28 and TRBJ1-2; D not resolved. The CDR3 is 12 amino acids. V lost 2 bases, J lost 8 bases, and 9 bases lay in between. Per germline, CDR1 MDHEN and CDR2 SYDVKM. This CDR3 reads CASSLPPVGYTF. The CDR3 bases are TGTGCCAGCAGTTTACCCCCCGTCGGCTACACCTTC.

This clonotype was observed many times. The chain links TRBV29-1 to TRBJ2-1; TRBD1 matches at 11 bases. V lost 7 bases to trimming and J lost 10 bases; unmatched junction nucleotides: 9. This CDR3 contains 13 residues. Germline CDR1 SQVTM, CDR2 ANQGSEA. The DNA for the CDR3 is TGCAGCGCCCGCGGACAGGGGGCTTGGGAGCAGTTCTTC. This translates into CSARGQGAWEQFF.

V gene TRBV7-8 combines with J gene TRBJ1-1; D perhaps matches TRBD1 (6 bases). V lost 2 bases, J lost 3 bases, and 13 bases lay in between. Germline CDR1 and CDR2: SGHVS and FQNEAQ. This CDR3 has 15 amino acids. CDR3 DNA: TGTGCCAGCAGCTTATCGCAGGGGTTGGACACTGAAGCTTTCTTT. This codes for CASSLSQGLDTEAFF.

This clonotype has just a few counts. This sequence joins TRBV12-3 or TRBV12-4 and TRBJ2-3, with D possibly matching TRBD1 (6 bases). The CDR3 is made up of 14 amino acids. V lost 1 base and J 1 base, leaving 6 bases between the germline ends. The CDR3 here is CASSLGTGTDTQYF. The CDR3 DNA sequence: TGTGCCAGCAGTTTAGGGACAGGCACAGATACGCAGTATTTT.

This rearrangement joins TRBV18 to TRBJ2-7, with D perhaps TRBD1 or TRBD2 (5 bases each). Germline assignment: CDR1 KGHSH and CDR2 LQKENI. The ends were cut back, 3 bases at V and 5 bases at J, with 11 bases in the middle. The CDR3 extends over 13 amino acids. This CDR3 is CASSPPGRDEQYF. The CDR3 nucleotides read TGTGCCAGCTCACCTCCGGGACGAGACGAGCAGTACTTC.

This chain connects TRBV12-3 or TRBV12-4 to TRBJ1-6; no definite D call. Trimming shortened V by 7 bases and J by 6 bases, and 13 bases separated the two germline ends. The CDR3 sequence is 14 residues long. The CDR3 sequence is CASTPASLNSPLHF. CDR3 DNA: TGTGCCAGCACCCCCGCGAGTCTTAATTCACCCCTCCACTTT.

This clonotype was detected ten times or more. The J gene is TRBJ2-1, the V gene TRBV29-1; D remains unclear. Trimming shortened V by 7 bases and J by 10 bases, and 11 bases separated the two germline ends. There are 10 residues in the CDR3. From germline, CDR1 is SQVTM and CDR2 ANQGSEA. The CDR3 nucleotides are TGCAGCGCGTCCGACTGGGAGCAGTTCTTC. Translated: CSASDWEQFF.

This clonotype was seen only a few times. The rearrangement uses TRBV6-5 and TRBJ1-2; 7 bases map to TRBD1. Unmatched junction bases numbered 8, after V lost 7 bases and J lost 6 bases. Germline V gives CDR1 MNHEY, CDR2 SVGAGI. This CDR3 spans 13 amino acids. CDR3 sequence: CASTDREGNGYTF. The DNA for the CDR3 is TGTGCCAGCACCGACAGGGAAGGCAATGGCTACACCTTC.